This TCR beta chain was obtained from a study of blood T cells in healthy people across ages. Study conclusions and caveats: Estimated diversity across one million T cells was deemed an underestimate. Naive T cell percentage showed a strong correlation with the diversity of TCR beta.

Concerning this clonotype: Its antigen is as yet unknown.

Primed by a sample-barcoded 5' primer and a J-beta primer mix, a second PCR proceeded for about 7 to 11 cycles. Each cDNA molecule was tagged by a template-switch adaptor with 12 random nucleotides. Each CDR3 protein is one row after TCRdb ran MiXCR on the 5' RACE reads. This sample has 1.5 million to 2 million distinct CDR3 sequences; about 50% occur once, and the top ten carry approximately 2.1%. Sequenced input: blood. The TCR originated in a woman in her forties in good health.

CDR3 sequence reads: CASSRGPSADTQYF. CDR3 nucleotides: TGTGCCAGCAGTAGGGGGCCCAGCGCAGATACGCAGTATTTT. V and J are TRBV6-1 and TRBJ2-3, with 7 bases matching TRBD1. Germline values: CDR1 MNHNS, CDR2 SASEGT. This CDR3 region has 14 residues. The V gene end was trimmed by 5 bases and the J gene end by 4 bases; junction bases not matched to a gene: 6.